This TCR beta chain was profiled in a study of blood T cell repertoires in COVID-19. Germline V lookup: CDR1 SGHAT, CDR2 FQDESV (reference sequence). V shed 1 base and J shed 2 bases, with 10 bases lying between them. There are 15 residues in the CDR3. The protocol was immunoSEQ multiplex PCR, while the TCRdb copy is restricted to in-frame clones and leaves out a portion. The sample lists approximately 360,000 clones, 83% occurring once. Material for sequencing was PBMCs or T cells enriched from blood (not recorded which). The TCR originated in a woman aged 50 to 65 who had recovered from COVID-19. The chain uses TRBV11-1 and TRBJ2-3; TRBD2 might be the D (6 bases). In DNA form, the CDR3 reads TGTGCCAGCAGCTTAGTCGGCGGGGACACAGATACGCAGTATTTT. Translated: CASSLVGGDTDTQYF.